The 8 T cell receptor beta chains presented below share a single source sample, sequenced in a study of T cell responses to AZD1222 COVID-19 vaccine. The data were produced by immunoSEQ multiplex PCR, yet TCRdb's version contains in-frame clones alone and is incomplete. The sample gives under 150,000 clones, about 92% of which show up once; 0.8% to 1.1% is in the top ten. Sequences were derived from peripheral blood, sampled on day 0 of AZD1222 vaccination. The receptor source for this set is an adult in good health.

The rearrangement uses TRBV7-3 and TRBJ1-6; D unclear. The CDR3 covers 13 residues. CDR1 is SGHTA, CDR2 FQGTGA, per germline. With 2 bases removed from V and 10 bases from J, the gap between germline ends came to 9 bases. The CDR3 coding sequence is TGTGCCAGCAGCTTATCGGCAGGCTCACCCCTCCACTTT. It codes for CASSLSAGSPLHF.

The CDR3 is CSVEGGGDQPQHF. CDR3 nucleotide sequence: TGCAGCGTTGAGGGGGGGGGAGATCAGCCCCAGCATTTT. This chain links TRBV29-1 with TRBJ1-5, with D possibly matching TRBD1 (5 bases). Trimming cost V 3 bases and J 5 bases, with 11 bases left between them. From germline, CDR1 is SQVTM and CDR2 ANQGSEA. The CDR3 contains 13 residues. Full variable domain (remainder filled in from reference TRBV29-1 and TRBJ1-5): SAVISQKPSRDICQRGTSLTIQCQVDSQVTMMFWYRQQPGQSLTLIATANQGSEATYESGFVIDKFPISRPNLTFSTLTVSNMSPEDSSIYLCSVEGGGDQPQHFGDGTRLSIL.

This sequence joins TRBV5-4 and TRBJ2-3; no clear D. The CDR3 spans 12 residues. In germline, CDR1 is SGHNT, CDR2 YYREEE (reference sequence). V dropped 2 bases and J dropped 2 bases, with 3 bases sitting between them. The CDR3 region is CASSFYTDTQYF. Here the CDR3 DNA reads TGTGCCAGCAGCTTCTACACAGATACGCAGTATTTT.

The V call is TRBV29-1, the J call TRBJ2-7; D is undetermined. The V gene lost 2 bases and the J gene lost 7 bases, with 15 bases spanning the gap. The CDR3 has 13 amino acids. In germline, CDR1 is SQVTM, CDR2 ANQGSEA. The CDR3 protein is CSVESVLSGEQYF. In DNA form, the CDR3 reads TGCAGCGTTGAATCAGTCTTGTCCGGGGAGCAGTACTTC.

The chain employs TRBV5-6 and TRBJ2-3, with D perhaps given as TRBD1 or TRBD2 (6 bases each). V lost 4 bases, J lost 2 bases, and 11 bases lay in between. The V gene's germline CDR1 is SGHDT and CDR2 YYEEEE. The CDR3 sequence is 14 residues long. The CDR3 spells CASSRGEPTDTQYF. The CDR3 coding sequence is TGTGCCAGCAGCAGGGGGGAACCCACAGATACGCAGTATTTT.

The V gene is TRBV7-8, the J gene TRBJ1-1; 9 nucleotides match TRBD1. V shed 5 bases and J 10 bases; nucleotides not matched to a gene: 5. Germline CDR1 and CDR2: SGHVS and FQNEAQ. The length of the CDR3 is 12 residues. In DNA, the CDR3 is TGTGCCAGCAGCGGGGACAGGGAGATAGCTTTCTTT. Protein: CASSGDREIAFF.

The chain links TRBV3-1 (or the pseudogene TRBV3-2) to TRBJ1-3; D remains unclear. This CDR3 has 15 residues. Trimming stripped 2 bases from V and 0 bases from J, with 8 bases between. The germline V gene encodes CDR1 LGHDT and CDR2 YNNKEL (reference sequence). This chain's CDR3 is CASSQMAGSGNTIYF. The CDR3 DNA follows: TGTGCCAGCAGCCAAATGGCGGGCTCTGGAAACACCATATATTTT.

The CDR3 here is CASRKGRLSNQPQHF. In DNA form, the CDR3 reads TGTGCCAGCAGAAAGGGGCGTCTTAGCAATCAGCCCCAGCATTTT. This chain links TRBV5-8 with TRBJ1-5; D is perhaps TRBD1 (5 bases). The V gene's germline CDR1 is SGHTS and CDR2 YDEGEE. Deletions cut 5 bases from V and 0 bases from J, with 12 bases between. The CDR3 totals 15 residues.